This T cell receptor (beta chain) was retrieved from a study of blood T cell repertoires in COVID-19. Study as a whole: PBMCs, B-cell-depleted T cells, or T cells were the source of the cDNA or gDNA that made up the material.

The germline CDR1 and CDR2 sequences are GTSNPN and SVGIG (reference sequence). Trimming removed 0 bases from V and 1 base from J, with 6 bases in between. The CDR3 loop spans 14 amino acids. Method: immunoSEQ multiplex PCR; TCRdb's copy keeps in-frame clones and lacks some. Among about 140,000 clones, 78% were seen once, and the ten largest hold roughly 9.7%. This clone was found once. Sequencing was carried out using peripheral blood. This rearrangement joins TRBV30 to TRBJ1-4; D unclear. This TCR was recovered from a man in his sixties who had recovered from COVID-19. CDR3 DNA sequence: TGTGCCTGGAGTGTACGGGGAACTAATGAAAAACTGTTTTTT. This gives the protein CAWSVRGTNEKLFF. The whole variable domain, filled in from reference TRBV30 and TRBJ1-4, reads SQTIHQWPATLVQPVGSPLSLECTVEGTSNPNLYWYRQAAGRGLQLLFYSVGIGQISSEVPQNLSASRPQDRQFILSSKKLLLSDSGFYLCAWSVRGTNEKLFFGSGTQLSVL.